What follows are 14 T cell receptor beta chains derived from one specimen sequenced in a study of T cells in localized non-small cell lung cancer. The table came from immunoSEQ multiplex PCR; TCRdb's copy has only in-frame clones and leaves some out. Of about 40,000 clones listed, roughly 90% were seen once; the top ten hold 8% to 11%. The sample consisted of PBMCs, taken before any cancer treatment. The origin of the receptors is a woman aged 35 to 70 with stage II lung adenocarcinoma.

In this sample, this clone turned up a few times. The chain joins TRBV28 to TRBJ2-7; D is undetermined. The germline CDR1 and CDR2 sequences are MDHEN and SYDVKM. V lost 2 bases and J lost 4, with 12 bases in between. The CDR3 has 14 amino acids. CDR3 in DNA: TGTGCCAGCAGTTTAGGCTACGTCGTTTACGAGCAGTACTTC. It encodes CASSLGYVVYEQYF.

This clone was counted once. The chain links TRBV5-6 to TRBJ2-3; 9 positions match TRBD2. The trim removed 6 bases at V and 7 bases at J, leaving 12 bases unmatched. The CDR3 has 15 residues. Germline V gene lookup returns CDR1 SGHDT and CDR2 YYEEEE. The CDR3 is CASNVVAGARNTQYF. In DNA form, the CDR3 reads TGTGCCAGCAATGTGGTAGCGGGAGCAAGGAATACGCAGTATTTT.

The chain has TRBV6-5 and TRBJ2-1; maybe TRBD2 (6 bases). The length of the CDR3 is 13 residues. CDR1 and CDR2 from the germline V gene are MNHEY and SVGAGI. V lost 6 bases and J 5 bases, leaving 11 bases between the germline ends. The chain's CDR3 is CASSPGLNNEQFF. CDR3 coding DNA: TGTGCCAGCAGCCCGGGACTCAACAATGAGCAGTTCTTC.

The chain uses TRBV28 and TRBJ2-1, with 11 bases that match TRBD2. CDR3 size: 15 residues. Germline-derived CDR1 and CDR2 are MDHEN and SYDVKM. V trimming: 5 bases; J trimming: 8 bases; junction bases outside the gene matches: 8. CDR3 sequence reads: CASSPLAGGNYEQFF. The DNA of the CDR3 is TGTGCCAGCAGTCCCCTAGCGGGGGGAAATTATGAGCAGTTCTTC.

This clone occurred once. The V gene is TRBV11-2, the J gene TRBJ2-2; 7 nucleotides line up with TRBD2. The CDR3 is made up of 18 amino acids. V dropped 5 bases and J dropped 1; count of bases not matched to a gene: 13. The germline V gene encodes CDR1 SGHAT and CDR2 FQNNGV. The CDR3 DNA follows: TGTGCCAGCAGCCCCCGGCGGCGGGGGACTATGAACACCGGGGAGCTGTTTTTT. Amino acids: CASSPRRRGTMNTGELFF.

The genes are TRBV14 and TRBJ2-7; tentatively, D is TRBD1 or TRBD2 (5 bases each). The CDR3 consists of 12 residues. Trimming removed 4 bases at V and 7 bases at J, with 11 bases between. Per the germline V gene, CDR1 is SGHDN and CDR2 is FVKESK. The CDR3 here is CASSLRDGEQYF. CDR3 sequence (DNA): TGTGCCAGCAGCCTCAGGGACGGAGAGCAGTACTTC. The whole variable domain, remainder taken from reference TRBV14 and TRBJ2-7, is EAGVTQFPSHSVIEKGQTVTLRCDPISGHDNLYWYRRVMGKEIKFLLHFVKESKQDESGMPNNRFLAERTGGTYSTLKVQPAELEDSGVYFCASSLRDGEQYFGPGTRLTVT.

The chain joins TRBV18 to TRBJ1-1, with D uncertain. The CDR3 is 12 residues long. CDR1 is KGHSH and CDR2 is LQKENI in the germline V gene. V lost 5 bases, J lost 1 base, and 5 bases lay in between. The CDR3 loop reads CASSGGNTEAFF. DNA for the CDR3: TGTGCCAGCTCAGGTGGGAACACTGAAGCTTTCTTT.

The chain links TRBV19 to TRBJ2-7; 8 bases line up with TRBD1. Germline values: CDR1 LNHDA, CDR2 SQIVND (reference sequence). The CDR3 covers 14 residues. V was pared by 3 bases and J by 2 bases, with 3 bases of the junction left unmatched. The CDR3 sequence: CASSIRGPTYEQYF. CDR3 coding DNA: TGTGCCAGTAGTATCAGGGGGCCCACCTACGAGCAGTACTTC.

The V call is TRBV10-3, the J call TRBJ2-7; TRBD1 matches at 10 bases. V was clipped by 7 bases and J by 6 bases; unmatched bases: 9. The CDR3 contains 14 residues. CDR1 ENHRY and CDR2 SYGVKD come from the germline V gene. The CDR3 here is CAIKPGQGFVEQYF. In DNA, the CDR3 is TGTGCCATCAAACCGGGACAGGGGTTCGTCGAGCAGTACTTC.

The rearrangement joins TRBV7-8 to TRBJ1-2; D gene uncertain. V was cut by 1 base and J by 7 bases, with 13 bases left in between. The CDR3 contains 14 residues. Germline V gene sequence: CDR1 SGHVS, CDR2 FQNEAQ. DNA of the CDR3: TGTGCCAGCAGCTTAGGGCGGGGAGGATCTGGCTACACCTTC. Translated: CASSLGRGGSGYTF.

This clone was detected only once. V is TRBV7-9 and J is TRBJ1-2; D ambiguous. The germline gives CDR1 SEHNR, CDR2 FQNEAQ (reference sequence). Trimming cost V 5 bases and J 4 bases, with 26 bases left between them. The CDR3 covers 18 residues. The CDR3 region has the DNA TGTGCCAGCAGCCTACTTCTGTTAGAAGTTGCTTCTACCTATGGCTACACCTTC. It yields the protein CASSLLLLEVASTYGYTF.

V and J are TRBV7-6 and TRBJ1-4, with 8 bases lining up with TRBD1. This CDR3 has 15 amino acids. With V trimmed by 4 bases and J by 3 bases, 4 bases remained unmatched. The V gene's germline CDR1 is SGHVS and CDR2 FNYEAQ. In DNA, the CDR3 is TGTGCCAGCAGCTATGGGACAGGAGCTAATGAAAAACTGTTTTTT. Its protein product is CASSYGTGANEKLFF. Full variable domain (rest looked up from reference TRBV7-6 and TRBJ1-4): GAGVSQSPRYKVTKRGQDVALRCDPISGHVSLYWYRQALGQGPEFLTYFNYEAQQDKSGLPNDRFSAERPEGSISTLTIQRTEQRDSAMYRCASSYGTGANEKLFFGSGTQLSVL.

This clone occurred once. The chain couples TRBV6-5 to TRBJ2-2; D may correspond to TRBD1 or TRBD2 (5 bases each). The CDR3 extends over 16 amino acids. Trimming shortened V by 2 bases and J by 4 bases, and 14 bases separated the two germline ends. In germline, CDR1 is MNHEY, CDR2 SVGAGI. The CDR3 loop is CASSYEGRRPTGELFF. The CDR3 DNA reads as TGTGCCAGCAGTTACGAGGGACGAAGGCCCACCGGGGAGCTGTTTTTT.

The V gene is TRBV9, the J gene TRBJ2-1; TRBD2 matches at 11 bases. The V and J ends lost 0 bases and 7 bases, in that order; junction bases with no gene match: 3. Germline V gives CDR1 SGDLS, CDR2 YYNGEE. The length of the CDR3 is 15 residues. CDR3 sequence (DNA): TGTGCCAGCAGCGTAGAACTAGCGGGAGATAATGAGCAGTTCTTC. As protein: CASSVELAGDNEQFF. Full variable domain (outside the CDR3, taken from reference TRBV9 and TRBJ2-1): DSGVTQTPKHLITATGQRVTLRCSPRSGDLSVYWYQQSLDQGLQFLIQYYNGEERAKGNILERFSAQQFPDLHSELNLSSLELGDSALYFCASSVELAGDNEQFFGPGTRLTVL.